The present T cell receptor (beta chain) was sequenced within a study of blood T cell repertoires in COVID-19. About the research overall: The study drew acute and convalescent COVID-19 samples from the United States, Italy and Spain.

This CDR3 is built from 11 residues. Germline CDR1 is MDHEN and CDR2 is SYDVKM. Trimming took 3 bases from V and 5 from J, leaving 4 bases between them. Original data processing: Cell counts per sample came from amplifying reference gene primers. TCRdb's copy holds only in-frame clones and misses some; the assay was immunoSEQ multiplex PCR. V, J and clone size were drawn from that table, and D and trimming were deduced from the DNA. The sample has some 380,000 clones; about 80% are singletons. The sample consisted of peripheral blood. The TCR sequence derives from a human donor with acute or convalescent COVID-19. The donor label of this sample is uncertain. V and J are TRBV28 and TRBJ1-1; D is unresolved. The DNA for the CDR3 is TGTGCCAGCAGTTTCCTAACTGAAGCTTTCTTT. Its protein product is CASSFLTEAFF.